These 5 T cell receptor beta chains came from one sample sequenced in a study of blood T cell repertoires in COVID-19. TCRdb's table, derived via immunoSEQ multiplex PCR, lists solely in-frame clones and lacks some. The sample comprises roughly 380,000 clones, roughly 80% of which are singletons, and 1.1% rests with the top ten. The sequenced sample was peripheral blood. These receptors originate from a human donor with acute or convalescent COVID-19. The donor label of this sample is uncertain.

The V call is TRBV7-2, the J call TRBJ1-6; 8 bases line up with TRBD1. Trimming at V came to 5 bases and at J to 10 bases, leaving 7 bases not matched to a gene. The length of the CDR3 is 14 residues. The germline CDR1 and CDR2 sequences are SGHTA and FQGNSA. In DNA, the CDR3 is TGTGCCAGCAGCAGGGGACAGGCCAGGTCACCCCTCCACTTT. This gives the protein CASSRGQARSPLHF. The full variable domain, in which reference TRBV7-2 and TRBJ1-6 provide the parts outside the CDR3, is GAGVSQSPSNKVTEKGKDVELRCDPISGHTALYWYRQSLGQGLEFLIYFQGNSAPDKSGLPSDRFSAERTGGSVSTLTIQRTQQEDSAVYLCASSRGQARSPLHFGNGTRLTVT.

This rearrangement joins TRBV4-2 to TRBJ1-2; D gene uncertain. Trimming removed 0 bases from V and 3 bases from J, with 8 bases in between. Germline loops: CDR1 LGHNA, CDR2 YNFKEQ. This CDR3 spans 14 amino acids. CDR3 sequence reads: CASSQDADYYGYTF. DNA for the CDR3: TGTGCCAGCAGCCAAGATGCTGACTACTATGGCTACACCTTC.

A few counts support this clone. The genes are TRBV4-1 and TRBJ2-1; a possible D gene is TRBD2 (6 bases). Germline V gives CDR1 MGHRA, CDR2 YSYEKL. The CDR3 consists of 15 residues. V was clipped by 4 bases and J by 0 bases, with 10 bases between them. Here the CDR3 reads CASSPSVDSYNEQFF. The CDR3 coding sequence is TGCGCCAGCAGCCCTAGCGTTGACTCCTACAATGAGCAGTTCTTC.

Details on this clone: This same CDR3 is encoded by further DNA sequences in the sample. The genes are TRBV5-1 and TRBJ1-2, with D perhaps matching TRBD1 (5 bases). CDR3 length equals 13 residues. V gave up 2 bases and J gave up 2 bases, with 7 bases separating them. Germline CDR1 reads SGHRS; CDR2 reads YFSETQ. Written as DNA, the CDR3 is TGCGCCAGCAGCTTCGACAGCAACTATGGCTACACCTTC. Residues: CASSFDSNYGYTF. The full variable domain, completed using reference TRBV5-1 and TRBJ1-2, is KAGVTQTPRYLIKTRGQQVTLSCSPISGHRSVSWYQQTPGQGLQFLFEYFSETQRNKGNFPGRFSGRQFSNSRSEMNVSTLELGDSALYLCASSFDSNYGYTFGSGTRLTVV.

The CDR3 coding sequence is TGTGCCAGCAGCGCCGAGAACTATGGCTACACCTTC. It is translated as CASSAENYGYTF. The J gene is TRBJ1-2, the V gene TRBV7-9, with no clear D. V was trimmed by 5 bases and J by 2 bases, leaving 6 bases between them. Germline values: CDR1 SEHNR, CDR2 FQNEAQ (reference sequence). The CDR3 covers 12 residues.